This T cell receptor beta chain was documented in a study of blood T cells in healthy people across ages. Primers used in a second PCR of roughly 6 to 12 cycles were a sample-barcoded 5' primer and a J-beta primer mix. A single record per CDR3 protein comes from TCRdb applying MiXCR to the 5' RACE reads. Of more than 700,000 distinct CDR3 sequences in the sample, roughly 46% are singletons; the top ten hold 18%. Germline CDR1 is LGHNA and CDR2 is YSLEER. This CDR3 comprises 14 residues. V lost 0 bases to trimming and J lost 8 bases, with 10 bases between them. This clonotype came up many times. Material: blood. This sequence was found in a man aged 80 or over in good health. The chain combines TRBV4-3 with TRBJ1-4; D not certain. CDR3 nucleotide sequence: TGCGCCAGCAGCCAAGAGGGATTGAGAGAAAAACTGTTTTTT. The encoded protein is CASSQEGLREKLFF.